The 30 T cell receptor beta chains listed next were all sequenced from one sample in a study of long-term antiretroviral therapy in people with HIV (dated by TCRdb to 2022 to 2024). The immunoSEQ hsTCRB v3.0 assay was used at survey level resolution for TRB variable region sequencing. The source is immuneACCESS, and TCRdb retained only in-frame sequences with V and J called. Part of the clones is not carried over; for the studies checked, unresolved V genes explain less than half of this, and the remainder is unexplained. Here the sample has about 21,000 clones; about nine tenths occur a single time. The ten largest account for around 8.6% of the sample. The specimen comprised unsorted PBMCs, sampled 0.2 years before starting antiretroviral therapy. These receptors came from a young man with HIV.

The gene calls are TRBV6-6 and TRBJ2-1; 9 bases agree with TRBD2. The CDR3 extends over 12 amino acids. Per germline, CDR1 MNHNY and CDR2 SVGAGI (reference sequence). The V segment lost 6 bases and the J segment 9 bases; nucleotides outside the gene matches: 3. CDR3 bases: TGTGCCAGCAGAGCGGGGGGCGGTGAGCAGTTCTTC. This sequence encodes CASRAGGGEQFF.

The genes are TRBV29-1 and TRBJ2-5; D is ambiguous. The germline gives CDR1 SQVTM, CDR2 ANQGSEA. Trimming left V 1 base short and J 5 bases short, with 5 bases between. The length of the CDR3 is 11 residues. This CDR3 reads CSVEVGETQYF. DNA of the CDR3: TGCAGCGTTGAAGTGGGGGAGACCCAGTACTTC.

Relative to its sample, this clone is medium-sized. The V and J genes are TRBV7-9 and TRBJ2-1, with 10 positions matching TRBD2. V shed 5 bases and J 5 bases; nucleotides not matched to a gene: 6. Germline V gene data show CDR1 as SEHNR and CDR2 as FQNEAQ (reference sequence). The CDR3 loop spans 15 amino acids. CDR3 region: CASSLSGGLDNEQFF. In DNA form, the CDR3 reads TGTGCCAGCAGCCTTAGCGGGGGGTTAGACAATGAGCAGTTCTTC.

This rearrangement joins TRBV6-5 to TRBJ2-5, with D maybe TRBD1 (5 bases). The V end was cut by 6 bases, the J end by 0 bases, with 11 bases between. The CDR3 loop spans 14 amino acids. CDR1 and CDR2 from the germline V gene are MNHEY and SVGAGI. The CDR3 nucleotides are TGTGCCAGCAGACAGGCAGGGTACCAAGAGACCCAGTACTTC. Amino acids: CASRQAGYQETQYF.

This chain uses TRBV9 with TRBJ2-5; TRBD1 matches at 8 bases. After removal of 2 bases from V and 1 base from J, the junction contained 4 bases not matched to a gene. CDR1 is SGDLS, CDR2 YYNGEE, per germline. CDR3 length equals 15 residues. The CDR3 spells CASSVLQGAQETQYF. In nucleotides, the CDR3 is TGTGCCAGCAGCGTCCTTCAGGGGGCCCAAGAGACCCAGTACTTC.

This clone appeared once. The V gene is TRBV5-1, the J gene TRBJ2-3; 10 positions agree with TRBD2. Germline V CDR1 and CDR2: SGHRS, YFSETQ. V shed 4 bases, J shed 0 bases, and the junction held 5 bases outside the gene matches. The CDR3 contains 16 residues. The CDR3 here is CASSPPSGSSTDTQYF. The DNA for the CDR3 is TGCGCCAGCAGCCCCCCTAGCGGGAGTAGCACAGATACGCAGTATTTT.

The chain couples TRBV29-1 to TRBJ2-1; weak D call: TRBD1 (5 bases). In germline, CDR1 is SQVTM, CDR2 ANQGSEA. V was clipped by 7 bases and J by 3 bases, with 10 bases between them. The CDR3 contains 12 residues. CDR3 amino acids: CSAQGDYNEQFF. The DNA of the CDR3 is TGCAGCGCCCAAGGGGACTACAATGAGCAGTTCTTC.

The CDR3 reads CASSLQTTDTQYF. The DNA for the CDR3 is TGTGCCAGCAGCTTGCAGACTACAGATACGCAGTATTTT. The chain couples TRBV11-2 to TRBJ2-3; no firm D call. CDR3 size: 13 residues. Germline loops: CDR1 SGHAT, CDR2 FQNNGV. Trimming pared 3 bases from V and 3 bases from J, leaving 7 bases between.

This chain uses TRBV29-1 with TRBJ1-4; 9 bases map to TRBD1. CDR1 and CDR2 (germline): SQVTM, ANQGSEA. The CDR3 extends over 13 amino acids. V was clipped by 6 bases and J by 6 bases; unmatched bases: 5. CDR3 sequence: CSVGTGTDEKLFF. In DNA, the CDR3 is TGCAGCGTCGGGACAGGGACGGATGAAAAACTGTTTTTT.

By sample fraction, this clone is medium-sized. The same CDR3 also results from other DNA sequences found in this sample. The chain is built from TRBV4-3 and TRBJ2-7, with D maybe TRBD1 (5 bases). The CDR3 totals 14 residues. Germline assignment: CDR1 LGHNA and CDR2 YSLEER. V was shortened by 0 bases and J by 3 bases, with 9 bases between the two germline ends. The CDR3 protein is CASSQDRELYEQYF. The CDR3 region has the DNA TGCGCCAGCAGCCAAGACAGGGAACTCTACGAGCAGTACTTC.

The chain has TRBV6-5 and TRBJ2-3; possibly TRBD1 for D (6 bases). The length of the CDR3 is 13 residues. Looked up from germline, CDR1 is MNHEY and CDR2 is SVGAGI. Deletions cut 4 bases from V and 3 bases from J, with 8 bases between. The chain's CDR3 is CASSSRGTDTQYF. The CDR3 region has the DNA TGTGCCAGCAGTTCGAGGGGGACAGATACGCAGTATTTT.

This clone was seen a few times. The chain has TRBV2 and TRBJ2-5; D is perhaps TRBD2 (7 bases). This CDR3 contains 15 residues. Germline-derived CDR1 and CDR2 are SNHLY and FYNNEI. Trimming shortened V by 3 bases and J by 1 base, and 12 bases separated the two germline ends. The CDR3 DNA follows: TGTGCCAGCAGTGAGGGAGGGGGGGCCCAAGAGACCCAGTACTTC. The encoded protein is CASSEGGGAQETQYF.

This chain links TRBV4-2 with TRBJ2-5, with a weak D call TRBD2 (7 bases). Trimming removed 3 bases from V and 5 bases from J, with 16 bases in between. The length of the CDR3 is 15 residues. Germline V gene sequence: CDR1 LGHNA, CDR2 YNFKEQ. CDR3: CASSHGDGGPETQYF. CDR3 DNA: TGTGCCAGCAGCCATGGAGACGGGGGGCCGGAGACCCAGTACTTC.

This clone was counted once. The rearrangement uses TRBV6-5 and TRBJ2-3, with D maybe TRBD1 (5 bases). The CDR3 is made up of 15 amino acids. Looked up from germline, CDR1 is MNHEY and CDR2 is SVGAGI. The V end lost 4 bases, the J end lost 3 bases, and 14 bases lay between the germline ends. Here the CDR3 reads CASSFDNRQTDTQYF. The DNA of the CDR3 is TGTGCCAGCAGTTTTGACAATCGACAGACAGATACGCAGTATTTT.

The gene calls are TRBV2 and TRBJ2-2, with D perhaps assigned TRBD1 or TRBD2 (5 bases each). Germline CDR1 SNHLY, CDR2 FYNNEI. Trimming cost V 3 bases and J 5 bases, with 7 bases left between them. The CDR3 loop spans 13 amino acids. The CDR3 sequence: CASSEGRTGELFF. As DNA, the CDR3 is TGTGCCAGCAGTGAGGGACGGACCGGGGAGCTGTTTTTT.

This sequence joins TRBV4-1 and TRBJ2-3; 9 bases align to TRBD2. Trimming removed 0 bases from V and 5 bases from J; junction bases left unmatched: 3. Germline values: CDR1 MGHRA, CDR2 YSYEKL. The CDR3 loop spans 15 amino acids. This chain's CDR3 is CASSQESSGVDTQYF. The DNA for the CDR3 is TGCGCCAGCAGCCAAGAATCTAGCGGGGTAGATACGCAGTATTTT.

The rearrangement links TRBV4-3 to TRBJ1-1; D is unclear. Trimming removed 1 base at V and 2 bases at J, with 5 bases between. Germline CDR1 reads LGHNA; CDR2 reads YSLEER. The CDR3 runs 13 residues. DNA of the CDR3: TGCGCCAGCAGCCAAGTCCTTAACACTGAAGCTTTCTTT. As protein: CASSQVLNTEAFF.

The V gene is TRBV5-4, the J gene TRBJ2-5; 7 bases are shared with TRBD1. This CDR3 comprises 14 residues. CDR1 is SGHNT and CDR2 is YYREEE in the germline V gene (reference sequence). V gave up 4 bases and J gave up 4 bases; unmatched junction bases: 7. As DNA, the CDR3 is TGTGCCAGCAGCCGACAGGGAGCCAGAGAGACCCAGTACTTC. As protein: CASSRQGARETQYF.

A single count supports this clone. The chain uses TRBV15 and TRBJ1-3; TRBD1 is a possible D gene (6 bases). Per germline, CDR1 LNHNV and CDR2 YYDKDF (reference sequence). The CDR3 covers 17 residues. Trimming cost V 5 bases and J 4 bases, with 21 bases left between them. In DNA, the CDR3 is TGTGCCACCAGCTCCAGATATTGGGGGCTAAAAGGAAACACCATATATTTT. Amino acid sequence: CATSSRYWGLKGNTIYF.

This chain joins TRBV7-2 and TRBJ2-1; D not resolved. The CDR3 extends over 14 amino acids. The germline gives CDR1 SGHTA, CDR2 FQGNSA. V was shortened by 0 bases and J by 6 bases, with 9 bases between the two germline ends. The DNA of the CDR3 is TGTGCCAGCAGCTTAGCACGGAGCCCCAATGAGCAGTTCTTC. This sequence encodes CASSLARSPNEQFF.

The rearrangement joins TRBV4-3 to TRBJ1-3; D unresolved. Trimming pared 0 bases from V and 2 bases from J, leaving 8 bases between. CDR1 is LGHNA, CDR2 YSLEER, per germline. The CDR3 runs to 15 residues. CDR3 amino acids: CASSQDTPTGNTIYF. The CDR3 DNA reads TGCGCCAGCAGCCAAGATACCCCAACTGGAAACACCATATATTTT.

This clone was counted between two and nine times. The rearrangement uses TRBV18 and TRBJ1-1; a possible D gene is TRBD1 (6 bases). Trimming pared 6 bases from V and 1 base from J, leaving 18 bases between. The CDR3 spans 16 residues. Per the germline V gene, CDR1 is KGHSH and CDR2 is LQKENI. The CDR3 here is CASSQEGGAANTEAFF. Written as DNA, the CDR3 is TGTGCCAGCTCCCAGGAGGGGGGTGCTGCGAACACTGAAGCTTTCTTT.

This clone was found once. The rearrangement uses TRBV6-5 and TRBJ2-1, with D unclear. Germline values: CDR1 MNHEY, CDR2 SVGAGI. The CDR3 extends over 11 amino acids. V lost 2 bases and J 10 bases, leaving 6 bases between the germline ends. CDR3 bases: TGTGCCAGCAGTTACGGGCGGGAGCAGTTCTTC. This sequence encodes CASSYGREQFF.

The rearrangement joins TRBV30 to TRBJ2-3; maybe TRBD2 (5 bases). Per the germline V gene, CDR1 is GTSNPN and CDR2 is SVGIG (reference sequence). This CDR3 has 12 residues. Trimming removed 7 bases from V and 2 bases from J, with 10 bases in between. The CDR3 region is CASGRDTDTQYF. The DNA for the CDR3 is TGTGCCTCCGGACGGGACACAGATACGCAGTATTTT.

As for this clone: Mismatch with germline at one junction end may stem from a read error. J is TRBJ1-1 and V is TRBV2; D unresolved. Germline loops: CDR1 SNHLY, CDR2 FYNNEI. CDR3 length: 14 amino acids. The CDR3: CASSGRLVPSEAFF. As DNA, the CDR3 is TGTGCCAGCAGTGGACGGCTGGTTCCCTCTGAGGCTTTCTTT.

This clone showed up just once. This chain connects TRBV7-3 to TRBJ1-3; 8 bases map to TRBD1. Germline CDR1 SGHTA, CDR2 FQGTGA. The CDR3 extends over 21 amino acids. Germline trimming cut 4 bases from V and 4 bases from J; bases unmatched to any gene: 24. The CDR3 region has the DNA TGTGCCAGCAGCTCCTACTACCACGGGACAGGTGTTGTGAGTGAGGGAAACACCATATATTTT. It yields the protein CASSSYYHGTGVVSEGNTIYF.

This clone was picked up a small number of times. V gene TRBV5-4 combines with J gene TRBJ2-7; 7 bases fit TRBD2. With V trimmed by 3 bases and J by 3 bases, 3 bases remained unmatched. From germline, CDR1 is SGHNT and CDR2 YYREEE (reference sequence). This CDR3 comprises 13 residues. The CDR3, as DNA: TGTGCCAGCAGCTACGGGACTAACTACGAGCAGTACTTC. Encoded protein: CASSYGTNYEQYF.

This chain connects TRBV30 to TRBJ2-2; D not resolved. Trimming left V 0 bases short and J 3 bases short, with 8 bases between. Germline lookup yields CDR1 GTSNPN and CDR2 SVGIG (reference sequence). CDR3 length: 14 residues. DNA of the CDR3: TGTGCCTGGAGTGTAGACTCTTACACCGGGGAGCTGTTTTTT. It specifies CAWSVDSYTGELFF.

The rearrangement joins TRBV5-5 to TRBJ1-4; the D is unclear. The CDR3 has 14 residues. V was trimmed by 3 bases and J by 8 bases, leaving 14 bases between them. Germline V lookup: CDR1 SGHKS, CDR2 YYEKEE (reference sequence). The CDR3 coding sequence is TGTGCCAGCAGCTCCCTGGGTTTTCAGGAAAAACTGTTTTTT. As protein: CASSSLGFQEKLFF.

This sequence joins TRBV7-2 and TRBJ1-2, with unresolved D. The V and J ends lost 5 bases and 9 bases respectively, with 7 bases between them. There are 10 residues in the CDR3. Germline lookup yields CDR1 SGHTA and CDR2 FQGNSA. Written as DNA, the CDR3 is TGTGCCAGCAGCCCCACAAGCTACACCTTC. This encodes CASSPTSYTF.